This record concerns one T cell receptor beta chain sequence. Which antigen it targets is not known. No base qualities exist here, and no much larger clone lies one base off it. The CDR3 runs 15 residues from the cysteine to the phenylalanine. Only the CDR3 region is kept as DNA, spanning 45 bases read in frame from base 1. Trimming at the junction amounts to 2 bases on V and 7 bases on J, and the germline ends lie 18 bases apart. The germline V gene sets CDR1 to SGHRS and CDR2 to YFSETQ. The library relied on 5' RACE. TCRdb lists the instrument as Illumina HiSeq 2500. A second PCR of roughly 7 to 11 cycles was performed with a sample-barcoded 5' primer and a J-beta primer mix. Each TCR beta cDNA molecule received a unique molecular identifier from a template-switch 5' adaptor carrying 12 random nucleotides. At least 3 million CDR3-containing paired-end reads were obtained from each sample. All of the RNA was converted into first-strand cDNA using the Mint cDNA synthesis kit, with a TRBC-specific oligonucleotide serving as the primer. Following uracil-DNA glycosylase treatment, a first 18-cycle PCR with universal primers M1SS and BC2_uni_R was performed on all cDNA. In the original analysis: For normalization, 1 million high-quality reads, each with a distinct molecular identifier, were randomly selected from each sample. Instead of being binned into consensus sequences, reads with shared molecular identifiers were discarded. CDR3 identification, clonotype clustering and error correction used MiTCR with a Q25 quality threshold and the strictest error-elimination algorithm. Lower-bound total TCR beta diversity was estimated with a nonparametric unseen species model using Euler transformation. In-frame beta chains were kept once TCRdb had trimmed the public reads at Q25 with fastp and called clones with MiXCR. Rows merge per CDR3 protein into single entries with the most common DNA and genes. The V and J calls and clone size come from TCRdb's table, not from the authors' own analysis. For this sample the table gives some 800,000 distinct CDR3 sequences, of which around 25% were detected only once. The ten largest clones take up 3% to 4% of the sample.

This record comes from a study of blood T cells in healthy people across ages (dated by TCRdb to the mid-2010s). About the investigation overall: In model experiments, template switching captured about one uniquely barcoded TCR beta cDNA molecule for every two T cells. Four age groups were formed from the donors: young (average roughly 15 years), middle-aged (approximately 40), aged (more than 55) and long-lived (about 80). Two additional independent replicas of 1 million unique cDNA reads from the same blood draw were analyzed for two donors (one aged 18 to 29 and one aged 80 or older). The study measured age-related changes in TCR beta repertoire diversity using deep sequencing normalized with unique cDNA molecular identifiers.

Study-wide conclusions, independent of this receptor: Conclusive comparison of naive and antigen-experienced compartments was prevented by the profiling of bulk unsorted PBMCs. Total diversity estimates from one million sequenced T cells were considered lower bounds and underestimates. Compared with the aged group, the long-lived group had more naive CD4+ T cells, fewer expanded clones and increased TCR diversity, suggesting age selection. The CMV infection status of donors was not known, potentially confounding age-related changes in expanded clonotypes. A strong correlation was found between observed TCR beta diversity and the percentage of naive T cells measured by flow cytometry. Observed TCR beta diversity per million T cells fell roughly linearly with age, and a significant reduction was already apparent by age approximately 41.

Donors were approximately 42 systemically healthy Caucasian individuals from Russia aged roughly 6 to 90 years. Each donor gave 9.5 to 10 milliliters of peripheral blood, drawn into EDTA-treated Vacutainer tubes. PBMCs were isolated by Ficoll-Paque density-gradient centrifugation, with at least 6 million obtained per sample. Trizol reagent was used to extract total RNA from PBMCs, with at least 5.5 micrograms per sample. For every donor, an aliquot of PBMCs went through flow cytometry to measure the percentages of naive CD45RAhigh/CD27high T cells. The data were also submitted as part of a second study, on T cells of mothers and their children. Per the second study: Nine systemically healthy Caucasian individuals served as donors, namely three mothers together with their six children. cDNA synthesis consumed the entire amount of extracted RNA, loaded at around 1.5 ug RNA in each 15 ul reaction. In the second PCR, the M1S primer introduced both the sample barcodes and 2-4 random nucleotides. More than 9 million TCR beta CDR3 reads were obtained from each mother, and about 3 million reads were obtained from each child. TCR recombination output is similarly shaped by thymic selection in related and unrelated pairs, with a minor effect exerted by inherited differences. Normalized repertoire overlap was always found to be slightly, but never significantly, higher in related mother-child pairs than in unrelated mother-child pairs. Persistent microchimeric T cell clones were not detected, at a sensitivity of approximately 93 clones per million clonotypes. To look for features that set related mother-child pairs apart from unrelated individuals, the researchers ran deep NGS to compare the TCR beta repertoires of mothers and children. Mothers averaged about 37 +/- 4 years of age and children averaged approximately 11 +/- 4 years. After adapter ligation was performed with NEBNext reagents, the libraries were sequenced on an Illumina HiSeq 2000 with 100+100 nt paired-end reads. To prevent cross-contamination, the mother and child libraries were prepared one month apart and sequenced in separate runs. Each donor had between roughly 500,000 and 2,100,000 distinct TCR beta clonotypes identified. Naive TCR beta clonotypes were estimated from low-frequency clonotypes matched to each donor's FACS-determined naive share, without sorting.

The rearranged chain carries TRBV5-1 and TRBJ1-1, with TRBD1 perhaps the D gene, on 6 matching bases. This sequence was found in a boy between 5 and 17 years old in good health. The material sequenced was blood. The CDR3 region reads CASSLEGGPPSEAFF. The nucleotide sequence is given as TGCGCCAGCAGCTTAGAGGGGGGCCCCCCGAGTGAAGCTTTCTTT.